What follows are 18 T cell receptor beta chains derived from one specimen sequenced in a study of blood T cell repertoires in COVID-19. Sequencing used immunoSEQ multiplex PCR; TCRdb keeps in-frame clones, though not all of them. The table shows 450,000 to 500,000 clones, with about 85% occurring only once. The sample consisted of PBMCs or T cells enriched from blood (not recorded which). These receptors originate from a woman aged 60-75 years who had recovered from COVID-19.

The gene calls are TRBV7-2 and TRBJ2-5, with a weak D call TRBD2 (5 bases). Trimming stripped 4 bases from V and 0 bases from J, with 15 bases between. CDR3 length: 16 residues. In germline, CDR1 is SGHTA, CDR2 FQGNSA. The CDR3 nucleotides read TGTGCCAGCAGCTCTACGGCGGACTGGTACCAAGAGACCCAGTACTTC. Protein product: CASSSTADWYQETQYF.

The CDR3 DNA reads as TGTGCCAGCAGCTTGGAAGGGACTCAAGGGGAGACCCAGTACTTC. Amino acid sequence: CASSLEGTQGETQYF. The chain has TRBV11-3 and TRBJ2-5; D might be TRBD2 (6 bases). Trimming cost V 3 bases and J 5 bases, with 16 bases left between them. The length of the CDR3 is 15 residues. Germline V gene lookup returns CDR1 SGHNT and CDR2 YENEEA.

For this clone: The same CDR3 can be traced to other DNA sequences in this sample. This sequence joins TRBV19 and TRBJ1-3; D is ambiguous. CDR1 and CDR2 from the germline V gene are LNHDA and SQIVND (reference sequence). The CDR3 has 14 amino acids. V lost 6 bases, J lost 0 bases, and 9 bases lay in between. This chain's CDR3 is CASSIRGSGNTIYF. For the CDR3, the DNA is TGTGCCAGTAGCATCAGAGGCTCTGGAAACACCATATATTTT. The full variable domain, rest sourced from reference TRBV19 and TRBJ1-3, is DGGITQSPKYLFRKEGQNVTLSCEQNLNHDAMYWYRQDPGQGLRLIYYSQIVNDFQKGDIAEGYSVSREKKESFPLTVTSAQKNPTAFYLCASSIRGSGNTIYFGEGSWLTVV.

The table lists this clone with a count of one. The rearrangement joins TRBV7-7 to TRBJ2-5, with 7 bases that match TRBD2. CDR3 length: 14 residues. The ends lost 1 base at V and 2 bases at J; junction bases unmatched: 1. Germline V gene data show CDR1 as SSHAT and CDR2 as FNYEAQ (reference sequence). The CDR3 DNA reads TGTGCCAGCAGCTTAGTGGGAGGGCAAGAGACCCAGTACTTC. This gives the protein CASSLVGGQETQYF.

DNA of the CDR3: TGTGCCAGCAGTCGGGAACCTAGGGACACTGAAGCTTTCTTT. It yields the protein CASSREPRDTEAFF. The J gene is TRBJ1-1, the V gene TRBV6-5; D gene uncertain. CDR3 size: 14 residues. The V end was cut by 5 bases, the J end by 3 bases, with 13 bases between. The germline V gene has CDR1 MNHEY and CDR2 SVGAGI.

This chain connects TRBV5-1 to TRBJ1-6; no clear D. CDR1 is SGHRS and CDR2 is YFSETQ in the germline V gene. This CDR3 contains 16 residues. The V end was cut by 3 bases, the J end by 9 bases, with 19 bases between. Written as DNA, the CDR3 is TGCGCCAGCAGCTGGGCCTCGACCGGCGATCCTTCACCCCTCCACTTT. Protein product: CASSWASTGDPSPLHF. Full variable domain (rest looked up from reference TRBV5-1 and TRBJ1-6): KAGVTQTPRYLIKTRGQQVTLSCSPISGHRSVSWYQQTPGQGLQFLFEYFSETQRNKGNFPGRFSGRQFSNSRSEMNVSTLELGDSALYLCASSWASTGDPSPLHFGNGTRLTVT.

The chain is built from TRBV5-6 and TRBJ1-2, with D unresolved. CDR3 length: 15 residues. The ends were cut back, 2 bases at V and 0 bases at J, with 11 bases in the middle. From germline, CDR1 is SGHDT and CDR2 YYEEEE. The CDR3 nucleotides read TGTGCCAGCAGCTTAGAGGTCTCCTCTAACTATGGCTACACCTTC. It yields the protein CASSLEVSSNYGYTF.

This chain connects TRBV9 to TRBJ1-2; 9 bases agree with TRBD1. Germline CDR1 reads SGDLS; CDR2 reads YYNGEE. The CDR3 contains 17 residues. V lost 3 bases and J lost 0; bases outside the gene matches: 9. The CDR3 bases are TGTGCCAGCAGCGGAACGACAGGGGGAGCAACTAACTATGGCTACACCTTC. Its translation: CASSGTTGGATNYGYTF.

Notes on this clone: Other DNA sequences in the same sample also yield this CDR3. The chain recombines TRBV30 with TRBJ1-2; 9 bases map to TRBD1. V lost 3 bases and J lost 4; bases outside the gene matches: 0. Germline assignment: CDR1 GTSNPN and CDR2 SVGIG (reference sequence). The CDR3 runs 12 residues. The CDR3 spells CAWRGQGYGYTF. CDR3 bases: TGTGCCTGGAGGGGACAGGGCTATGGCTACACCTTC. Full variable domain (outside the CDR3, taken from reference TRBV30 and TRBJ1-2): SQTIHQWPATLVQPVGSPLSLECTVEGTSNPNLYWYRQAAGRGLQLLFYSVGIGQISSEVPQNLSASRPQDRQFILSSKKLLLSDSGFYLCAWRGQGYGYTFGSGTRLTVV.

J is TRBJ1-5 and V is TRBV6-5; D is undetermined. The ends were cut back, 6 bases at V and 6 bases at J, with 12 bases in the middle. The CDR3 is 13 amino acids. The germline CDR1 and CDR2 sequences are MNHEY and SVGAGI. Here the CDR3 DNA reads TGTGCCAGCAGACTACTGATAGGTCAGCCCCAGCATTTT. Translated, it gives CASRLLIGQPQHF.

This chain links TRBV29-1 with TRBJ1-1, with D unresolved. Trimming removed 4 bases from V and 10 bases from J, with 13 bases in between. Germline V gives CDR1 SQVTM, CDR2 ANQGSEA. The CDR3 is 11 amino acids. CDR3 bases: TGCAGCGTTGCGCCAGCCGAGCGAGCTTTCTTT. Translation gives CSVAPAERAFF.

J is TRBJ1-3 and V is TRBV6-1; tentatively, D is TRBD1 (5 bases). In germline, CDR1 is MNHNS, CDR2 SASEGT. The CDR3 contains 15 residues. V was trimmed by 1 base and J by 4 bases, leaving 11 bases between them. CDR3 nucleotide sequence: TGTGCCAGCAGTGAAGGGGGCTTGGGGGGAAACACCATATATTTT. Amino acid sequence: CASSEGGLGGNTIYF.

V gene TRBV11-2 combines with J gene TRBJ2-1, with 7 bases that match TRBD2. The trim removed 2 bases at V and 9 bases at J, leaving 4 bases unmatched. CDR3 length: 13 residues. Germline assignment: CDR1 SGHAT and CDR2 FQNNGV. The CDR3 bases are TGTGCCAGCAGCTTAATAAGCGGGATTGAGCAGTTCTTC. It encodes CASSLISGIEQFF. Based on the CDR3 plus reference TRBV11-2 and TRBJ2-1, the full variable domain is EAGVAQSPRYKIIEKRQSVAFWCNPISGHATLYWYQQILGQGPKLLIQFQNNGVVDDSQLPKDRFSAERLKGVDSTLKIQPAKLEDSAVYLCASSLISGIEQFFGPGTRLTVL.

The genes are TRBV19 and TRBJ2-7; D might be TRBD2 (5 bases). Trimming cost V 5 bases and J 4 bases, with 12 bases left between them. CDR3 size: 13 residues. The germline gives CDR1 LNHDA, CDR2 SQIVND (reference sequence). CDR3 region: CASSLGSGYEQYV. In DNA, the CDR3 is TGTGCCAGTAGTCTCGGATCGGGGTACGAGCAGTACGTC.

V gene TRBV2 combines with J gene TRBJ1-2; the D gene is possibly TRBD1 (6 bases). V was pared by 6 bases and J by 4 bases, with 9 bases between. The CDR3 contains 12 residues. Germline V gives CDR1 SNHLY, CDR2 FYNNEI. CDR3 DNA: TGTGCCAGCAGAGAGGACAGCTATGGCTACACCTTC. Translation gives CASREDSYGYTF.

The chain uses TRBV4-1 and TRBJ1-1; the match to TRBD1 covers 8 bases. The CDR3 is 15 residues long. Unmatched junction bases numbered 4, after V lost 4 bases and J lost 0 bases. Germline values: CDR1 MGHRA, CDR2 YSYEKL. The DNA of the CDR3 is TGCGCCAGCAGCCCCGGACAGGGAATGAACACTGAAGCTTTCTTT. The encoded protein is CASSPGQGMNTEAFF.

The V gene is TRBV28, the J gene TRBJ1-6, with 9 bases lining up with TRBD1. The CDR3 spans 13 residues. In germline, CDR1 is MDHEN, CDR2 SYDVKM. With V trimmed by 8 bases and J by 8 bases, 4 bases remained unmatched. CDR3 coding DNA: TGTGCCAGCGTAACAGGGGGCGATTCACCCCTCCACTTT. Residues: CASVTGGDSPLHF.

The CDR3 loop is CASSLQQGPYEQYF. The CDR3 region has the DNA TGTGCCAGCAGCTTGCAACAGGGGCCCTACGAGCAGTACTTC. The chain recombines TRBV5-5 with TRBJ2-7, with TRBD1 identical over 7 bases. J was trimmed by 2 bases and V by 1 base; bases with no gene match: 3. The CDR3 contains 14 residues. Germline-derived CDR1 and CDR2 are SGHKS and YYEKEE (reference sequence). Full variable domain (outside the CDR3, taken from reference TRBV5-5 and TRBJ2-7): DAGVTQSPTHLIKTRGQQVTLRCSPISGHKSVSWYQQVLGQGPQFIFQYYEKEERGRGNFPDRFSARQFPNYSSELNVNALLLGDSALYLCASSLQQGPYEQYFGPGTRLTVT.